Following are 24 T cell receptor beta chains from one sample sequenced in a study of metastatic and nonmetastatic thyroid tumors (dated by TCRdb to the early 2020s). None of the patients had been given any treatment before thyroid surgery. The library was built by means of PCR. The listed sequencing device is Illumina HiSeq 4000. TCRdb cleaned the public reads at Q25 with fastp, built clones with MiXCR and kept in-frame beta chains. In all, the sample holds tens of thousands of clones, and around 14% of those were seen once. The ten largest clones add up to 3.3% of the sample. Specimen: blood. The receptors originated from a female donor with papillary thyroid cancer or a benign thyroid nodule (not recorded which). Some clones in this sample may be carry-over from other donors' samples.

This clone was counted a few times. The V and J genes are TRBV28 and TRBJ1-2; D unclear. The CDR3 totals 15 residues. The V end lost 4 bases, the J end lost 2 bases, and 14 bases lay between the germline ends. Germline V gene data show CDR1 as MDHEN and CDR2 as SYDVKM. CDR3 protein: CASSSTPVGNYGYTF. The CDR3 bases are TGTGCCAGCAGTTCTACACCAGTGGGGAACTATGGCTACACCTTC.

This clone has just a few counts. The genes are TRBV12-3 or TRBV12-4 and TRBJ1-2; 10 bases match TRBD1. Trimming cost V 10 bases and J 5 bases; bases outside gene matches: 7. The CDR3 has 13 amino acids. CDR3 nucleotides: TGTGCCATCGACCGGGACAGGGGTTATGGCTACACCTTC. It codes for CAIDRDRGYGYTF.

CDR3: CASSAGGDYGYTF. As DNA, the CDR3 is TGTGCCAGCAGCGCAGGGGGCGACTATGGCTACACCTTC. This chain joins TRBV28 and TRBJ1-2; 8 bases match TRBD1. CDR3 length equals 13 residues. Trimming at V came to 6 bases and at J to 3 bases, leaving 3 bases not matched to a gene. Germline-derived CDR1 and CDR2 are MDHEN and SYDVKM.

This clone was seen a handful of times. One end of the junction fails to match germline, which may point to a read error. The genes are TRBV27 and TRBJ2-2; 7 nucleotides agree with TRBD1. Germline V gene lookup returns CDR1 MNHEY and CDR2 SMNVEV (reference sequence). The CDR3 sequence is 15 residues long. CDR3 sequence: CASRPTGAYTGEPFF. DNA for the CDR3: TGTGCCAGCAGGCCCACAGGGGCCTACACCGGGGAGCCGTTTTTT.

This clone has at least ten counts. V usage is TRBV15 and J usage is TRBJ2-1, with TRBD2 as a possible D gene (5 bases). Germline V lookup: CDR1 LNHNV, CDR2 YYDKDF (reference sequence). Trimming removed 5 bases from V and 8 bases from J, with 13 bases in between. This CDR3 region has 13 residues. The CDR3: CATSPRGSDEQFF. In nucleotides, the CDR3 is TGTGCCACCAGCCCCCGAGGGAGCGATGAGCAGTTCTTC.

In its sample, this clone was seen many times. V usage is TRBV7-2 and J usage is TRBJ1-6; a possible D gene is TRBD1 (5 bases). Germline-derived CDR1 and CDR2 are SGHTA and FQGNSA. CDR3 length: 14 residues. V lost 4 bases and J 7 bases, leaving 11 bases between the germline ends. CDR3 sequence (DNA): TGTGCCAGCAGCTCCAGGGTCGACAATTCACCCCTCCACTTT. It encodes CASSSRVDNSPLHF.

The rearrangement links TRBV5-1 to TRBJ2-3; tentatively, D is TRBD1 (6 bases). CDR3 size: 15 residues. The germline CDR1 and CDR2 sequences are SGHRS and YFSETQ. Trimming shortened V by 4 bases and J by 4 bases, and 16 bases separated the two germline ends. The CDR3 DNA sequence: TGCGCCAGCAGCCAAGAGGGGGTCGGCCCAGATACGCAGTATTTT. This sequence encodes CASSQEGVGPDTQYF.

This clone was detected ten times or more. The chain links TRBV11-2 to TRBJ2-1; D is possibly TRBD2 (5 bases). The CDR3 contains 18 residues. In germline, CDR1 is SGHAT, CDR2 FQNNGV. V lost 7 bases, J lost 0 bases, and 22 bases lay in between. The CDR3 coding sequence is TGTGCCAGCACCCCGAGGCTTTCAGCGGCCGTCTCCTACAATGAGCAGTTCTTC. This encodes CASTPRLSAAVSYNEQFF. The entire variable domain, with the rest obtained from reference TRBV11-2 and TRBJ2-1, is as follows: EAGVAQSPRYKIIEKRQSVAFWCNPISGHATLYWYQQILGQGPKLLIQFQNNGVVDDSQLPKDRFSAERLKGVDSTLKIQPAKLEDSAVYLCASTPRLSAAVSYNEQFFGPGTRLTVL.

This clone was counted ten times or more. This chain joins TRBV7-9 and TRBJ2-3, with 9 bases fitting TRBD1. V was clipped by 5 bases and J by 2 bases; unmatched bases: 5. The CDR3 contains 15 residues. Germline-derived CDR1 and CDR2 are SEHNR and FQNEAQ (reference sequence). The CDR3 nucleotides are TGTGCCAGCAGCCTAAGACAGGGGGACACAGATACGCAGTATTTT. Its protein product is CASSLRQGDTDTQYF.

By proportion, this clone is medium-sized. The rearrangement uses TRBV28 and TRBJ1-2; 10 bases are shared with TRBD1. The CDR3 length is 15 residues. Germline V gene data show CDR1 as MDHEN and CDR2 as SYDVKM. V shed 5 bases and J 3 bases; nucleotides not matched to a gene: 6. DNA of the CDR3: TGTGCCAGCAGTCCGACAGGGGGCGCCCACTATGGCTACACCTTC. The encoded protein is CASSPTGGAHYGYTF.

This clone came up many times. This rearrangement joins TRBV29-1 to TRBJ2-1; D unclear. CDR1 is SQVTM and CDR2 is ANQGSEA in the germline V gene. The V gene lost 5 bases and the J gene lost 9 bases, with 11 bases spanning the gap. This CDR3 has 11 residues. The CDR3 spells CSVSPMGEQFF. As DNA, the CDR3 is TGCAGCGTTTCTCCCATGGGTGAGCAGTTCTTC.

This clone has at least ten counts. This chain connects TRBV20-1 to TRBJ2-3; D remains unclear. Trimming removed 0 bases at V and 4 bases at J, with 14 bases between. Germline V gene lookup returns CDR1 DFQATT and CDR2 SNEGSKA (reference sequence). The CDR3 sequence is 15 residues long. This CDR3 reads CSARDNRQFADTQYF. The DNA of the CDR3 is TGCAGTGCTAGAGACAACCGCCAGTTCGCAGATACGCAGTATTTT.

This clone was detected many times. For the CDR3, the DNA is TGTGCCAGCAGTTCCCCGGGACGGAACACCGGGGAGCTGTTTTTT. Its translation is CASSSPGRNTGELFF. V usage is TRBV27 and J usage is TRBJ2-2; D is tentatively TRBD1 or TRBD2 (5 bases each). Germline lookup yields CDR1 MNHEY and CDR2 SMNVEV (reference sequence). V lost 4 bases, J lost 1 base, and 10 bases lay in between. This CDR3 comprises 15 residues.

By share of the sample, this clone is medium-sized (0.01 to 0.1%). V usage is TRBV24-1 and J usage is TRBJ2-1; D perhaps matches TRBD1 (5 bases). Germline values: CDR1 KGHDR, CDR2 SFDVKD. The CDR3 spans 13 residues. Trimming shortened V by 4 bases and J by 8 bases, and 11 bases separated the two germline ends. CDR3 sequence: CATSDVQGDEQFF. The CDR3 DNA follows: TGTGCCACCAGTGACGTCCAGGGCGATGAGCAGTTCTTC.

The chain joins TRBV11-2 to TRBJ2-7, with D unresolved. The germline CDR1 and CDR2 sequences are SGHAT and FQNNGV. CDR3 length equals 13 residues. V dropped 5 bases and J dropped 4 bases, with 12 bases sitting between them. The CDR3 DNA follows: TGTGCCAGCAGCCCCCGGGTAGGGTACGAGCAGTACTTC. It codes for CASSPRVGYEQYF.

This clone was observed many times. The chain is built from TRBV7-9 and TRBJ1-1, with unresolved D. The CDR3 loop spans 13 amino acids. The germline gives CDR1 SEHNR, CDR2 FQNEAQ (reference sequence). The V end was cut by 5 bases, the J end by 6 bases, with 13 bases between. CDR3 sequence: CASSGTEAAEAFF. CDR3 nucleotides: TGTGCCAGCAGCGGTACCGAGGCGGCTGAAGCTTTCTTT.

There are many counts of this clone. The rearrangement joins TRBV3-1 to TRBJ2-4, with 16 bases fitting TRBD2. This CDR3 spans 18 amino acids. CDR1 and CDR2 (germline): LGHDT, YNNKEL (reference sequence). V shed 5 bases and J 1 base; nucleotides not matched to a gene: 5. The CDR3 region has the DNA TGTGCCAGCAGCTGGGGACTAGCGGGAGGGGTGGCCAAAAACATTCAGTACTTC. Its translation is CASSWGLAGGVAKNIQYF.

This clone was found many times. The chain carries TRBV6-5 and TRBJ2-3; D could derive from TRBD1 or TRBD2 (5 bases each). Germline V gene lookup returns CDR1 MNHEY and CDR2 SVGAGI. This CDR3 is built from 13 residues. With 4 bases removed from V and 7 bases from J, the gap between germline ends came to 12 bases. CDR3: CASSSLRGNTQYF. CDR3 DNA sequence: TGTGCCAGCAGTTCTCTGAGGGGTAATACGCAGTATTTT.

In this sample, this clone turned up many times. V is TRBV13 and J is TRBJ2-3; TRBD2 might be the D (6 bases). The CDR3 spans 19 residues. CDR1 and CDR2 (germline): PRHDT, FYEKMQ (reference sequence). Deletions cut 5 bases from V and 6 bases from J, with 30 bases between. As DNA, the CDR3 is TGTGCCAGCAGCGTCCGGCGGTCTGTTGGGTCGACTAGGTGGGATACGCAGTATTTT. It is translated as CASSVRRSVGSTRWDTQYF.

V gene TRBV20-1 combines with J gene TRBJ2-7; 9 bases map to TRBD1. Germline CDR1 reads DFQATT; CDR2 reads SNEGSKA (reference sequence). The CDR3 length is 14 residues. Losses at the gene ends were 6 bases for V and 6 bases for J; bases not matched to a gene: 12. In DNA form, the CDR3 reads TGCAGTGCCCCCCGGGGACAGGGTCGTATCGAGCAGTACTTC. It encodes CSAPRGQGRIEQYF.

The gene calls are TRBV6-2 or TRBV6-3 and TRBJ1-2; unclear D gene. The length of the CDR3 is 15 residues. The V end was cut by 2 bases, the J end by 2 bases, with 12 bases between. Germline CDR1 MNHEY, CDR2 SVGEGT. Written as DNA, the CDR3 is TGTGCCAGCAGTTACCTTGGACGGCCCAACTATGGCTACACCTTC. This sequence encodes CASSYLGRPNYGYTF.

The chain links TRBV28 to TRBJ2-7; D is possibly TRBD2 (6 bases). Germline CDR1 is MDHEN and CDR2 is SYDVKM. This CDR3 region has 15 residues. The germline V and J ends were trimmed by 3 bases and 2 bases, with 14 bases remaining between them. CDR3 amino acids: CASSLVRGVPYEQYF. CDR3 nucleotide sequence: TGTGCCAGCAGTTTGGTCCGCGGGGTCCCCTACGAGCAGTACTTC.

This clone counts as medium-sized. This chain uses TRBV4-1 with TRBJ1-5; D possibly corresponds to TRBD1 (6 bases). CDR1 is MGHRA and CDR2 is YSYEKL in the germline V gene. Trimming shortened V by 0 bases and J by 6 bases, and 12 bases separated the two germline ends. The CDR3 covers 15 residues. This CDR3 is CASSQEPGVGQPQHF. CDR3 in DNA: TGCGCCAGCAGCCAAGAGCCAGGGGTGGGTCAGCCCCAGCATTTT.

This clone has only one observation. The CDR3 carries no conserved terminal phenylalanine or tryptophan, so it likely arises from a read error. V and J are TRBV3-1 and TRBJ2-7, with 8 bases matching TRBD1. The CDR3 loop spans 14 amino acids. CDR1 LGHDT and CDR2 YNNKEL come from the germline V gene (reference sequence). After removal of 11 bases from V and 5 bases from J, the junction contained 14 bases not matched to a gene. The CDR3, as DNA: TGTGCCTGCACCCAAGCGTACAGGGGGGACGAGCAGTACTTG. Its translation is CACTQAYRGDEQYL.